A selection of T cell receptor beta chains follows, all from one sample in a study of a mutant IDH1 vaccine in newly diagnosed glioma. Produced via immunoSEQ multiplex PCR; TCRdb's table is partial and in-frame only. This sample has tens of thousands of clones, with 65% to 90% found just once. No antigens are known for them. The sample was PBMCs, taken from a glioma patient whose treatment included an IDH1 peptide vaccine. The receptors come from a man younger than 35 with glioma. Some clones in this sample may be carry-over from other donors' samples. The CDR3 runs from the conserved cysteine through the conserved F or W. D genes are given only for firm matches. Not every row has a clone size; where given, it reads once, few, many or a size class.

V gene: TRBV7-2
J gene: TRBJ1-2
D gene: TRBD1
clone size: -
CDR3 DNA: TGTGCCAGCAGCTCTGGACAGGTAGCTAACTATGGCTACACCTTC
CDR3 protein: CASSSGQVANYGYTF

V gene: TRBV15
J gene: TRBJ2-3
D gene: TRBD2
clone size: -
CDR3 DNA: TGTGCCACCAGCAGCGAACTAGCGGAACTCACAGATACGCAGTATTTT
CDR3 protein: CATSSELAELTDTQYF

V gene: TRBV6-5
J gene: TRBJ2-7
D gene: -
clone size: -
CDR3 DNA: TGTGCCAGCAGTTTCCCGGGACACTCCTACGAGCAGTACTTC
CDR3 protein: CASSFPGHSYEQYF

V gene: TRBV7-9
J gene: TRBJ1-5
D gene: TRBD1
clone size: few
CDR3 DNA: TGTGCCAGCAGCTTACCAGGGGGCAACAATCAGCCCCAGCATTTT
CDR3 protein: CASSLPGGNNQPQHF

V gene: TRBV25-1
J gene: TRBJ1-1
D gene: -
clone size: -
CDR3 DNA: TGTGCCAGCAGCGCGGGCAGAGGACACACTGAAGCTTTCTTT
CDR3 protein: CASSAGRGHTEAFF

V gene: TRBV5-1
J gene: TRBJ1-1
D gene: TRBD1
clone size: few
CDR3 DNA: TGCGCCAGCAGCTGGGGGGACAGGGACACTGAAGCTTTCTTT
CDR3 protein: CASSWGDRDTEAFF

V gene: TRBV25-1
J gene: TRBJ2-2
D gene: -
clone size: -
CDR3 DNA: TGTGCCAGCAGTCAACAGGGGACTACGAACACCGGGGAGCTGTTTTTT
CDR3 protein: CASSQQGTTNTGELFF

V gene: TRBV4-2
J gene: TRBJ2-7
D gene: -
clone size: few
CDR3 DNA: TGTGCCAGCAGCCAAGATGACTATGACCGGGACTCCTACTACGAGCAGTACTTC
CDR3 protein: CASSQDDYDRDSYYEQYF

V gene: TRBV5-6
J gene: TRBJ2-5
D gene: -
clone size: -
CDR3 DNA: TGTGCCAGCAGCTTGGTCCAGGGAGAGACCCAGTACTTC
CDR3 protein: CASSLVQGETQYF

V gene: TRBV4-2
J gene: TRBJ2-7
D gene: -
clone size: -
CDR3 DNA: TGTGCCAGCAGCCAACGACAGGCCTACGAGCAGTACTTC
CDR3 protein: CASSQRQAYEQYF

V gene: TRBV7-9
J gene: TRBJ1-1
D gene: -
clone size: -
CDR3 DNA: TGTGCCAGCCAGATGACAGTGAACACTGAAGCTTTCTTT
CDR3 protein: CASQMTVNTEAFF

V gene: TRBV28
J gene: TRBJ1-4
D gene: -
clone size: once
CDR3 DNA: TGTGCCAGCAGTTTAGGTGTTGAGAGCGAAAAACTGTTTTTT
CDR3 protein: CASSLGVESEKLFF

V gene: TRBV25-1
J gene: TRBJ1-5
D gene: -
clone size: -
CDR3 DNA: TGTGCCAGCAGTGGGACAGAATATGTTCAGCCCCAGCATTTT
CDR3 protein: CASSGTEYVQPQHF

V gene: TRBV5-1
J gene: TRBJ2-7
D gene: -
clone size: medium-sized
CDR3 DNA: TGCGCCAGCAGCTTGGTGGGTAGTGGCGAGCAGTACTTC
CDR3 protein: CASSLVGSGEQYF

V gene: TRBV6-1
J gene: TRBJ2-1
D gene: -
clone size: -
CDR3 DNA: TGTGCCAGCAGCGAGGCGGGGTATGAGCAGTTCTTC
CDR3 protein: CASSEAGYEQFF

V gene: TRBV7-9
J gene: TRBJ2-1
D gene: TRBD2
clone size: -
CDR3 DNA: TGTGCCAGCAGCGGCGGACTAGAAGGCAATGAGCAGTTCTTC
CDR3 protein: CASSGGLEGNEQFF

V gene: TRBV27
J gene: TRBJ2-7
D gene: -
clone size: -
CDR3 DNA: TGTGCCAGCAGTCCCACTCCTTACGAGCAGTACTTC
CDR3 protein: CASSPTPYEQYF

V gene: TRBV5-6
J gene: TRBJ1-1
D gene: TRBD1
clone size: -
CDR3 DNA: TGTGCCAGCAGCTTAGGGACAGGGGGAGCTTTCTTT
CDR3 protein: CASSLGTGGAFF

V gene: TRBV2
J gene: TRBJ2-4
D gene: TRBD2
clone size: -
CDR3 DNA: TGTGCCAGCAGTGTTATTGTGGCGGCTAGCGGGGAAAACATTCAGTACTTC
CDR3 protein: CASSVIVAASGENIQYF

V gene: TRBV30
J gene: TRBJ2-1
D gene: -
clone size: -
CDR3 DNA: TGTGCCTGGAGTCTCACTTACTACAATGAGCAGTTCTTC
CDR3 protein: CAWSLTYYNEQFF

V gene: TRBV5-5
J gene: TRBJ2-1
D gene: -
clone size: -
CDR3 DNA: TGTGCCAGCAGCTTGGCCTTGATGGTTTACAATGAGCAGTTCTTC
CDR3 protein: CASSLALMVYNEQFF

V gene: TRBV6-5
J gene: TRBJ2-7
D gene: -
clone size: -
CDR3 DNA: TGTGCCAGCAGTTACTCGAGCCCCGGACCTTACGAGCAGTACTTC
CDR3 protein: CASSYSSPGPYEQYF

V gene: TRBV5-1
J gene: TRBJ1-2
D gene: -
clone size: -
CDR3 DNA: TGCGCCAGCAGCTTGGGAGGGACCGAAACTTCCTATGGCTACACCTTC
CDR3 protein: CASSLGGTETSYGYTF

V gene: TRBV28
J gene: TRBJ2-7
D gene: -
clone size: -
CDR3 DNA: TGTGCCACATTGGACAGCTATGTGGTTCGCGAGCAGTACTTC
CDR3 protein: CATLDSYVVREQYF

V gene: TRBV5-4
J gene: TRBJ1-6
D gene: -
clone size: -
CDR3 DNA: TGTGCCAGCAGCTTGGCAGGGAGCTCCTATAATTCACCCCTCCACTTT
CDR3 protein: CASSLAGSSYNSPLHF

V gene: TRBV15
J gene: TRBJ1-1
D gene: TRBD1
clone size: -
CDR3 DNA: TGTGCCACCAGACCTACAGGGGGCACTGAAGCTTTCTTT
CDR3 protein: CATRPTGGTEAFF

V gene: TRBV13
J gene: TRBJ2-7
D gene: -
clone size: -
CDR3 DNA: TGTGCCAGCAGCTTAAAACAGGGTTACGAGCAGTACTTC
CDR3 protein: CASSLKQGYEQYF

V gene: TRBV5-6
J gene: TRBJ2-1
D gene: TRBD2
clone size: -
CDR3 DNA: TGTGCCAGCAGCTGGGGTGGGGGGGTCGATGAGCAGTTCTTC
CDR3 protein: CASSWGGGVDEQFF

V gene: TRBV9
J gene: TRBJ2-6
D gene: -
clone size: -
CDR3 DNA: TGTGCCAGCAGCGGCCCGGATAAGGGGTCCTCTGGGGCCAACGTCCTGACTTTC
CDR3 protein: CASSGPDKGSSGANVLTF

V gene: TRBV4-2
J gene: TRBJ2-7
D gene: TRBD2
clone size: -
CDR3 DNA: TGTGCCAGCAGCCAAGCCCTAGCGGGGACACCTTACGAGCAGTACTTC
CDR3 protein: CASSQALAGTPYEQYF

V gene: TRBV7-6
J gene: TRBJ1-3
D gene: TRBD1
clone size: -
CDR3 DNA: TGTGCCAGCACTTACCTAAGACAGGGGACTCGCCTCTCTGGAAACACCATATATTTT
CDR3 protein: CASTYLRQGTRLSGNTIYF

V gene: TRBV6-5
J gene: TRBJ1-1
D gene: -
clone size: -
CDR3 DNA: TGTGCCAGCAATATCCGGGAGGACACTGAAGCTTTCTTT
CDR3 protein: CASNIREDTEAFF

V gene: TRBV6-1
J gene: TRBJ2-7
D gene: TRBD1
clone size: -
CDR3 DNA: TGTGCCAGCACCGTAGACGAGGGGGCTTCCTACGAGCAGTACTTC
CDR3 protein: CASTVDEGASYEQYF

V gene: TRBV12-5
J gene: TRBJ2-1
D gene: TRBD2
clone size: -
CDR3 DNA: TGTGCTAGTGGTTTGGATCTAGCGGGGGTAATAGAGCAGTTCTTC
CDR3 protein: CASGLDLAGVIEQFF

V gene: TRBV6-5
J gene: TRBJ1-2
D gene: -
clone size: -
CDR3 DNA: TGTGCCAGCAGAGAGACAACCAACTATGGCTACACCTTC
CDR3 protein: CASRETTNYGYTF

V gene: TRBV7-9
J gene: TRBJ1-2
D gene: -
clone size: once
CDR3 DNA: TGTGCCAGCAGCTTAGCTGGAAACTATGGCTACACCTTC
CDR3 protein: CASSLAGNYGYTF

V gene: TRBV30
J gene: TRBJ1-5
D gene: TRBD1
clone size: -
CDR3 DNA: TGTGCCTGGAGGGGGGACAGGGGTAATCAGCCCCAGCATTTT
CDR3 protein: CAWRGDRGNQPQHF

V gene: TRBV5-4
J gene: TRBJ2-1
D gene: TRBD1
clone size: -
CDR3 DNA: TGTGCCAGCAGCCATAAGACAGGGTGGAGCTCCTACAATGAGCAGTTCTTC
CDR3 protein: CASSHKTGWSSYNEQFF

V gene: TRBV6-1
J gene: TRBJ2-7
D gene: -
clone size: -
CDR3 DNA: TGTGCCAGCAGTGAAAATGACAGTCCCCCCTACGAGCAGTACTTC
CDR3 protein: CASSENDSPPYEQYF

V gene: TRBV7-9
J gene: TRBJ1-1
D gene: -
clone size: hyperexpanded
CDR3 DNA: TGTGCCAGCAGCTTAAGCGACAGGAACACTGAAGCTTTCTTT
CDR3 protein: CASSLSDRNTEAFF

V gene: TRBV7-9
J gene: TRBJ2-7
D gene: -
clone size: -
CDR3 DNA: TGTGCCAGCAGCTTAGAGGAGGCCAGGGAGTGGGGCGAGCAGTACTTC
CDR3 protein: CASSLEEAREWGEQYF

V gene: TRBV25-1
J gene: TRBJ2-7
D gene: -
clone size: -
CDR3 DNA: TGTGCCAGCAGTGAGCTGTTGAGCTCCTACGAGCAGTACTTC
CDR3 protein: CASSELLSSYEQYF

V gene: TRBV19
J gene: TRBJ2-1
D gene: TRBD2
clone size: once
CDR3 DNA: TGTGCCAGTAGTCTATGGCGGGGGGGCCAGGATGAGCAGTTCTTC
CDR3 protein: CASSLWRGGQDEQFF

V gene: TRBV6-5
J gene: TRBJ1-2
D gene: TRBD1
clone size: -
CDR3 DNA: TGTGCCAGCAGTTACTTTGCCGGGACAGGGGGAGGCTACACCTTC
CDR3 protein: CASSYFAGTGGGYTF

V gene: TRBV30
J gene: TRBJ1-4
D gene: -
clone size: few
CDR3 DNA: TGTGCCTGGAGTGGGGCAGGGAATGAAAAACTGTTTTTT
CDR3 protein: CAWSGAGNEKLFF

V gene: TRBV19
J gene: TRBJ1-2
D gene: -
clone size: -
CDR3 DNA: TGTGCCAGTAGCGGAACTCAGGGATTAATGGGCTACACCTTC
CDR3 protein: CASSGTQGLMGYTF

V gene: TRBV4-2
J gene: TRBJ1-5
D gene: -
clone size: -
CDR3 DNA: TGTGCCAGCAGCCAAGATGGCCCGCAGACCAATCAGCCCCAGCATTTT
CDR3 protein: CASSQDGPQTNQPQHF

V gene: TRBV5-4
J gene: TRBJ2-5
D gene: -
clone size: -
CDR3 DNA: TGTGCCAGCAGCTTGGCCGGAATTGAGACCCAGTACTTC
CDR3 protein: CASSLAGIETQYF

V gene: TRBV4-3
J gene: TRBJ2-7
D gene: -
clone size: -
CDR3 DNA: TGCGCCAGCAGCCAAGAACGCGGACCTGGCCACGAGCAGTACTTC
CDR3 protein: CASSQERGPGHEQYF

V gene: TRBV6-4
J gene: TRBJ2-6
D gene: TRBD2
clone size: -
CDR3 DNA: TGTGCCAGCAGTGAGACTAGCGGCTCTGGGGCCAACGTCCTGACTTTC
CDR3 protein: CASSETSGSGANVLTF

V gene: TRBV11-2
J gene: TRBJ1-1
D gene: -
clone size: -
CDR3 DNA: TGTGCCAGCAGCTTACCCGCCCCGACTGAAGCTTTCTTT
CDR3 protein: CASSLPAPTEAFF

V gene: TRBV4-1
J gene: TRBJ1-1
D gene: -
clone size: -
CDR3 DNA: TGCGCCAGCAGCCAATATTCTGGGGGCCGAGGCACTGAAGCTTTCTTT
CDR3 protein: CASSQYSGGRGTEAFF

V gene: TRBV19
J gene: TRBJ1-2
D gene: TRBD1
clone size: -
CDR3 DNA: TGTGCCAGTAGTTCGGGACAGGGGAGGGATGGCTACACCTTC
CDR3 protein: CASSSGQGRDGYTF

V gene: TRBV7-2
J gene: TRBJ1-2
D gene: TRBD1
clone size: -
CDR3 DNA: TGTGCCAGCAATCTCAATCCGGGACAGGGGTATGGCTACACCTTC
CDR3 protein: CASNLNPGQGYGYTF

V gene: TRBV11-2
J gene: TRBJ1-5
D gene: -
clone size: -
CDR3 DNA: TGTGCCAGCAGCAACTCGGCGAATCAGCCCCAGCATTTT
CDR3 protein: CASSNSANQPQHF

V gene: TRBV19
J gene: TRBJ2-3
D gene: -
clone size: -
CDR3 DNA: TGTGCCAGTAGTATTTCCGGGACTGGACCCCAAGATACGCAGTATTTT
CDR3 protein: CASSISGTGPQDTQYF

V gene: TRBV6-5
J gene: TRBJ2-7
D gene: -
clone size: -
CDR3 DNA: TGTGCCAGCAGGTCGGACAATACCTACGAGCAGTACTTC
CDR3 protein: CASRSDNTYEQYF